A selection of T cell receptor beta chains follows, all from one sample in a study of T cell repertoires in cytomegalovirus infection. These TCRs' antigens remain unknown. TCRdb independently ran MiXCR on the reads; one entry per CDR3 protein. The sample holds tens of thousands of distinct CDR3 sequences; around 21% are singletons and the top ten take over 70%. Sequencing input: PBMCs, sequenced either directly or after in vitro stimulation (not recorded which). These receptors were taken from a human donor in good health (CMV status not recorded). Some clones in this sample may be carry-over from other donors' samples. CDR3s include the opening cysteine and the closing phenylalanine or tryptophan. The order of the fields is D gene, clone size, V gene, J gene, CDR3 DNA, CDR3 protein. The D gene is left open where the match is weak. Only part of the rows carry a size: once, few, many, or a class if the clone is expanded.

d_call: .
clone_size: .
v_call: TRBV4-3
j_call: TRBJ2-7
cdr3_nt: TGCGCCAGCAGCCAAGAGCGGGACAGCCGCTACGAGCAGTACTTC
cdr3_aa: CASSQERDSRYEQYF

d_call: TRBD2
clone_size: once
v_call: TRBV2
j_call: TRBJ2-7
cdr3_nt: TGTGCCAGCCTAGGAGCGGGAGAACGCGAGCAGTACTTC
cdr3_aa: CASLGAGEREQYF

d_call: .
clone_size: many
v_call: TRBV7-2
j_call: TRBJ2-5
cdr3_nt: TGTGCCAGCAGCCAGAGACAGACCCAGTACTTC
cdr3_aa: CASSQRQTQYF

d_call: .
clone_size: few
v_call: TRBV7-2
j_call: TRBJ2-7
cdr3_nt: TGTGCCAGCAGCTTTGAAAGGGGACTTAAGTACTTC
cdr3_aa: CASSFERGLKYF

d_call: .
clone_size: .
v_call: TRBV6-2/TRBV6-3
j_call: TRBJ1-5
cdr3_nt: TGTGCCAGCCATTACAGCGGAGGGGCGGGCAATCAGCCCCAGCATTTT
cdr3_aa: CASHYSGGAGNQPQHF

d_call: .
clone_size: .
v_call: TRBV7-9
j_call: TRBJ2-2
cdr3_nt: TGTGCCAGCAGCGCCTGGTCAGGGGACGGGACCGGGGAGCTGTTTTTT
cdr3_aa: CASSAWSGDGTGELFF

d_call: TRBD1
clone_size: many
v_call: TRBV7-8
j_call: TRBJ2-1
cdr3_nt: TGTGCCAGCCTGGGACAGACTAACCGTGGTGAGCAGTTCTTC
cdr3_aa: CASLGQTNRGEQFF

d_call: TRBD2
clone_size: few
v_call: TRBV7-2
j_call: TRBJ2-7
cdr3_nt: TGTGCCAGCAGCCCCCTGGGAGCGGGAGTATGGGAGCAGTACTTC
cdr3_aa: CASSPLGAGVWEQYF

d_call: .
clone_size: .
v_call: TRBV27
j_call: TRBJ2-3
cdr3_nt: TGTGCCAGCAGTTTATGGTCGGCAAGCACAGATACGCAGTATTTT
cdr3_aa: CASSLWSASTDTQYF

d_call: TRBD2
clone_size: many
v_call: TRBV7-2
j_call: TRBJ2-3
cdr3_nt: TGTGCCAGCAGCCAAACTAGCGGGAGCACAGATACGCAGTATTTT
cdr3_aa: CASSQTSGSTDTQYF

d_call: .
clone_size: few
v_call: TRBV4-1
j_call: TRBJ2-1
cdr3_nt: TGCGCCAGCAGCCAATTAGACCTAGTAGTCTACAATGAGCAGTTCTTC
cdr3_aa: CASSQLDLVVYNEQFF

d_call: .
clone_size: few
v_call: TRBV27
j_call: TRBJ2-1
cdr3_nt: TGTGCCAGCAGTTTAGATTTCACCTTACAAACGTGGAATGAGCAGTTCTTC
cdr3_aa: CASSLDFTLQTWNEQFF

d_call: .
clone_size: few
v_call: TRBV28
j_call: TRBJ1-4
cdr3_nt: TGTGCCAGCAGTTTATTGGGAGTCGATGAAAAACTGTTTTTT
cdr3_aa: CASSLLGVDEKLFF

d_call: .
clone_size: .
v_call: TRBV6-2/TRBV6-3
j_call: TRBJ1-2
cdr3_nt: TGTGCCAGCAGCTTAGGACATGGGGGAGTTCGCAGCTACACCTTC
cdr3_aa: CASSLGHGGVRSYTF

d_call: .
clone_size: few
v_call: TRBV5-1
j_call: TRBJ1-2
cdr3_nt: TGCGCCAGCAGCTTGGGCCCTGACAGCCACTATGGCTACACCTTC
cdr3_aa: CASSLGPDSHYGYTF

d_call: .
clone_size: .
v_call: TRBV6-2/TRBV6-3
j_call: TRBJ1-5
cdr3_nt: TGTGCCAGCAGTTACTCCGTAGGTAGCAATCAGCCCCAGCATTTT
cdr3_aa: CASSYSVGSNQPQHF

d_call: TRBD2
clone_size: .
v_call: TRBV6-2/TRBV6-3
j_call: TRBJ2-5
cdr3_nt: TGTGCCAGCAGTTACCGGGCCAGCGGGAGTATTGAGACCCAGTACTTC
cdr3_aa: CASSYRASGSIETQYF

d_call: .
clone_size: .
v_call: TRBV24-1
j_call: TRBJ1-1
cdr3_nt: TGTGCCACCAGTGCAGGGGTGCACACTGAAGCTTTCTTT
cdr3_aa: CATSAGVHTEAFF

d_call: .
clone_size: .
v_call: TRBV12-3/TRBV12-4
j_call: TRBJ2-1
cdr3_nt: TGTGCCAGCAGTTTAGTACACCTGGTGGAGCAGTTCTTC
cdr3_aa: CASSLVHLVEQFF

d_call: .
clone_size: few
v_call: TRBV20-1
j_call: TRBJ2-3
cdr3_nt: TGCAGTGCTAGAGATCTGGGGGGAGGCGGAGATACGCAGTATTTT
cdr3_aa: CSARDLGGGGDTQYF

d_call: .
clone_size: .
v_call: TRBV12-3/TRBV12-4
j_call: TRBJ2-7
cdr3_nt: TGTGCCAGCAGCGTCGGAACAGCCGTAGCTTTC
cdr3_aa: CASSVGTAVAF

d_call: TRBD2
clone_size: many
v_call: TRBV7-2
j_call: TRBJ2-7
cdr3_nt: TGTGCCAGCAGCTTAGCTCAGGCGGGAGGGCCCTACGAGCAGTACTTC
cdr3_aa: CASSLAQAGGPYEQYF

d_call: .
clone_size: few
v_call: TRBV6-5
j_call: TRBJ2-2
cdr3_nt: TGTGCCAGCAGGATAGAAAGAAACACCGGGGAGCTGTTTTTT
cdr3_aa: CASRIERNTGELFF